Listed below are T cell receptor beta chains from one sample, sequenced in a study of immune cell composition in non-small cell lung cancer. Assay used: immunoSEQ multiplex PCR; TCRdb lists only in-frame clones, some missing. The sample shows about 2,100 clones, 82% of them seen only once. The specimen sequenced was lung tumor tissue. The receptors originated from a human donor with non-small cell lung cancer. Both conserved end residues are trimmed from each CDR3.

V	length	CDR3
TRBV13	11	ASTPTGGDGYT
TRBV2	13	ASSEWGGSNQPQH
TRBV11-3	11	ASSLDGYNEQF
TRBV7-9	11	ASGRDMNTEAF
TRBV14	14	ASSQVGGTLQNIQY
TRBV9	12	ASSSSLIQETQY
TRBV5-6	10	ASSWTGSEAF
TRBV28	16	ASSSHLTGILSTDTQY
TRBV27	14	ASSRRRGLSSYEQY
TRBV5-4	15	ASTPGRGASSYNEQF
TRBV6-1	12	ASRPGTGLGEQY
TRBV7-8	12	ASSSTGGLETQY
TRBV27	14	ASRRDRGPSSYEQY
TRBV2	15	ASTGLALTPSTDTQY
TRBV7-9	10	ASSLGGDEQY
TRBV27	13	ASSKDGGSSYEQY
TRBV6-6	12	ASSYLSNTDTQY
TRBV29-1	11	SVNRGRTGELF
TRBV9	13	ASSVGTALNYGYT
TRBV6-1	13	ASSEVDRYNYGYT
TRBV6-5	13	ASSYSRSTSGELF
TRBV4-2	12	ASSPRSQIEIQY
TRBV7-2	12	ASSRLAIQETQY
TRBV6-1	12	ASSTGEPNEKLF
TRBV29-1	13	SGGERGDRYNEQF
TRBV27	15	ASSLHPTGGGNSPLH
TRBV5-1	13	ASSFPGTSKETQY
TRBV6-5	10	ASSNRVNEQF
TRBV7-8	14	ASSLELAPGANVLT
TRBV7-2	10	ASSLVGVEQF
TRBV6-6	12	ATGIGTGGSPLH
TRBV6-1	13	ASSRAGGQGETQY
TRBV6-5	11	ASGLGQGNVAF
TRBV7-6	13	ASSSNRDYQETQY
TRBV5-6	13	ASSLFGRGQETQY
TRBV7-2	12	ASSLAEATDTQY
TRBV5-1	14	ASSLAGNSGQETQY
TRBV27	15	ASSFPLGTGNTGELF
TRBV28	16	ASSSIRGGGLGTNTQY
TRBV10-2	14	ASSVTGGAGNSPLH
TRBV5-1	12	ASSFLTGAGELF
TRBV7-9	9	ASSLTSESY
TRBV5-4	13	ASSLTGGLSETQY
TRBV6-1	11	ASSEALLGPRI
TRBV6-1	11	ASSEAFFGAIY
TRBV7-6	15	ASSLSRGAGDYNEQF
TRBV5-4	11	ASSQLSTDTQY
TRBV18	13	ASSSTGGRGQPQH
TRBV5-1	13	ASSTRPTGNTEAF
TRBV9	13	ASSPMPGITDTQY